This entry is about one TCR beta chain. This record comes from a study of blood T cell repertoires in COVID-19. This study enrolled people aged about 18 to 100 from approximately 24 US geographic areas. Donors in Cohort 3 who had recovered were those with two negative PCRs, healthcare professional clearance, or resolution of their symptoms. Original data processing: Amplification of reference gene primers provided the estimated nucleated cell counts. Data came from immunoSEQ multiplex PCR; TCRdb stores just in-frame clones and leaves some out. V and J calls and clone size are those listed in that table; D and trimming were worked out from the DNA. The top ten hold 7.3% of the sample, which has 150,000 to 170,000 clones, approximately 79% seen once. The CDR3 is 12 residues long. Germline CDR1 reads SNHLY; CDR2 reads FYNNEI. V trimming: 4 bases; J trimming: 8 bases; junction bases outside the gene matches: 4.

The sequence derives from a man in his forties or fifties who had recovered from COVID-19. Material: PBMCs or T cells enriched from blood (not recorded which). The chain is built from TRBV2 and TRBJ1-2, with TRBD1 matching over 7 bases. DNA of the CDR3: TGTGCCAGCAGTGGTAGGGGGCGAGGCTACACCTTC. Translating gives CASSGRGRGYTF.